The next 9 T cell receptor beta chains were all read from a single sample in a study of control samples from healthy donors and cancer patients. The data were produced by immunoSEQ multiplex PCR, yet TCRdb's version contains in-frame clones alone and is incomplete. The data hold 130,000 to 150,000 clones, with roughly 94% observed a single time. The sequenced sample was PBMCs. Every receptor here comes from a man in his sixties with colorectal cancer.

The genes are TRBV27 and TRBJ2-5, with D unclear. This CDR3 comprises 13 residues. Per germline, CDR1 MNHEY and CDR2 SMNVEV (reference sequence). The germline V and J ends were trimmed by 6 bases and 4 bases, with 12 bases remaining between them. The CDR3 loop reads CASRRRQTETQYF. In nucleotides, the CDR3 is TGTGCCAGCAGAAGGCGGCAGACAGAGACCCAGTACTTC.

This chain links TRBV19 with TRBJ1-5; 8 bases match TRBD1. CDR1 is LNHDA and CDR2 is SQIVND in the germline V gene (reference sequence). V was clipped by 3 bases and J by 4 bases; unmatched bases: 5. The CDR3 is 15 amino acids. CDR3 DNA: TGTGCCAGTAGTATTGAAGGACAGGGTAATCAGCCCCAGCATTTT. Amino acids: CASSIEGQGNQPQHF.

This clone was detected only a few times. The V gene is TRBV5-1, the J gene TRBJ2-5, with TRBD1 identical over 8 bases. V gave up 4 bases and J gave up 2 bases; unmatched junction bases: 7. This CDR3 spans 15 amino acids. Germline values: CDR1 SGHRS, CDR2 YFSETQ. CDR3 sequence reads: CASSRGQGQQETQYF. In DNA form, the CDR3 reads TGCGCCAGCAGCCGAGGACAGGGACAACAAGAGACCCAGTACTTC.

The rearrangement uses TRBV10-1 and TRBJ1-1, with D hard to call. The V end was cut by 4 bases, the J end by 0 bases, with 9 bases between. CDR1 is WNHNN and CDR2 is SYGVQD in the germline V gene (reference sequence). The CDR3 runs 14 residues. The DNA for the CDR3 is TGCGCCAGCAGTGTTGGCAGATTGAACACTGAAGCTTTCTTT. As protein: CASSVGRLNTEAFF.

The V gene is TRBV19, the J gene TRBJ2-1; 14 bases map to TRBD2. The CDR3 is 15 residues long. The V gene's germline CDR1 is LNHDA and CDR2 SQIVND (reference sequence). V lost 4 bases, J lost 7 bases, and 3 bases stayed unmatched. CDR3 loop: CASSRTSGGKNEQFF. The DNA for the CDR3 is TGTGCCAGTAGTAGGACTAGCGGGGGGAAAAATGAGCAGTTCTTC. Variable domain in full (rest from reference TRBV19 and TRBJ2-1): DGGITQSPKYLFRKEGQNVTLSCEQNLNHDAMYWYRQDPGQGLRLIYYSQIVNDFQKGDIAEGYSVSREKKESFPLTVTSAQKNPTAFYLCASSRTSGGKNEQFFGPGTRLTVL.

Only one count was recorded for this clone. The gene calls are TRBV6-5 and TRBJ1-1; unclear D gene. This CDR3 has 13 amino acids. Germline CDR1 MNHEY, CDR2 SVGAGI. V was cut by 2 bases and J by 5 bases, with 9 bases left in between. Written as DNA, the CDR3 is TGTGCCAGCAGTTACGACCAAGTAACTGAAGCTTTCTTT. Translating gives CASSYDQVTEAFF.

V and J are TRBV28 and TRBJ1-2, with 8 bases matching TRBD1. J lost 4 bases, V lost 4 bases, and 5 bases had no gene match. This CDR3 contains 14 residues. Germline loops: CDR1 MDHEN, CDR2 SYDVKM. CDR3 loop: CASSYGQGRYGYTF. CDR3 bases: TGTGCCAGCAGTTATGGACAGGGCCGCTATGGCTACACCTTC.

The CDR3 loop is CASPPRGHALNYGYTF. The CDR3 DNA reads as TGTGCAAGCCCCCCCCGGGGACACGCTCTTAACTATGGCTACACCTTC. The chain links TRBV12-2 to TRBJ1-2; no DNA check was done on the table's D call, TRBD1. TRBV12-2 is a recognized pseudogene. This CDR3 is built from 16 residues.

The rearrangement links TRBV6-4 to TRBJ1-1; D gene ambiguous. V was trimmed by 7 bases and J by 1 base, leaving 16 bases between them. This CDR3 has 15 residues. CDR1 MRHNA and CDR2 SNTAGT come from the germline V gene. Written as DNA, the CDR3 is TGTGCCAGCAAAGGTCAGAGGCGGGGGAACACTGAAGCTTTCTTT. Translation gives CASKGQRRGNTEAFF.